A single sample is the source of the 16 T cell receptor beta chains below, sequenced in a study of blood T cell repertoires in COVID-19. Profiled with immunoSEQ multiplex PCR; TCRdb holds only in-frame clones, not every one. Of hundreds of thousands of clones listed, around 85% are singletons. Sequenced material: PBMCs or T cells enriched from blood (not recorded which). Source of these receptors: a woman aged 60-75 years who had recovered from COVID-19.

This clone was recorded a few times. This rearrangement joins TRBV30 to TRBJ1-6; D gene uncertain. The V and J ends lost 0 bases and 10 bases respectively, with 10 bases between them. CDR1 and CDR2 (germline): GTSNPN, SVGIG (reference sequence). This CDR3 has 13 amino acids. The CDR3 nucleotides are TGTGCCTGGAGTGTCGGGGTAGACTCACCCCTCCACTTT. It is translated as CAWSVGVDSPLHF.

This clone is a singleton in its sample. The V call is TRBV6-2 or TRBV6-3, the J call TRBJ2-5, with 7 bases fitting TRBD1. The germline V gene has CDR1 MNHEY and CDR2 SVGEGT. With 2 bases clipped from V and 5 bases from J, the junction kept 11 bases outside the gene matches. The CDR3 spans 16 residues. This CDR3 reads CASSYRRVTGWETQYF. CDR3 DNA: TGTGCCAGCAGTTACCGAAGAGTGACAGGGTGGGAGACCCAGTACTTC.

This chain links TRBV3-1 (or the pseudogene TRBV3-2) with TRBJ2-1; 10 bases are shared with TRBD2. Germline CDR1 and CDR2: LGHDT and YNNKEL (reference sequence). The junction had 9 bases not matched to a gene; V was cut back by 2 bases and J by 2 bases. This CDR3 has 18 residues. The CDR3: CASSQMLAGASTYNEQFF. CDR3 nucleotide sequence: TGTGCCAGCAGCCAAATGCTAGCGGGGGCCTCTACCTACAATGAGCAGTTCTTC.

Remarks on this clone: In the same sample, other DNA sequences code for this CDR3. The chain links TRBV4-1 to TRBJ2-1, with D uncertain. The CDR3 loop spans 15 amino acids. V was clipped by 4 bases and J by 0 bases, with 10 bases between them. Germline assignment: CDR1 MGHRA and CDR2 YSYEKL. The CDR3 DNA reads as TGCGCCAGCAGCCTTAGCTCTGGCTCCTACAATGAGCAGTTCTTC. Amino acid sequence: CASSLSSGSYNEQFF.

This clone was recorded once. The chain joins TRBV2 to TRBJ1-6; D ambiguous. This CDR3 region has 13 residues. V was shortened by 7 bases and J by 6 bases, with 10 bases between the two germline ends. CDR1 is SNHLY, CDR2 FYNNEI, per germline. In DNA form, the CDR3 reads TGTGCCAGCATGGAAACAGTTAATTCACCCCTCCACTTT. Its translation is CASMETVNSPLHF.

The chain carries TRBV7-9 and TRBJ1-2, with 11 bases fitting TRBD1. CDR3 length: 15 residues. Germline-derived CDR1 and CDR2 are SEHNR and FQNEAQ (reference sequence). V lost 7 bases to trimming and J lost 2 bases; unmatched junction nucleotides: 6. The CDR3 is CASTRGTGGNYGYTF. CDR3 sequence (DNA): TGTGCCAGCACCCGGGGGACAGGGGGGAACTATGGCTACACCTTC.

V gene TRBV6-6 combines with J gene TRBJ1-1, with 10 bases identical to TRBD1. This CDR3 region has 13 residues. Losses at the gene ends were 0 bases for V and 11 bases for J; bases not matched to a gene: 3. Germline V lookup: CDR1 MNHNY, CDR2 SVGAGI (reference sequence). The CDR3 loop reads CASSYSVGQGAFF. For the CDR3, the DNA is TGTGCCAGCAGTTACTCGGTGGGACAGGGGGCTTTCTTT.

The chain employs TRBV2 and TRBJ1-1, with 7 bases aligning to TRBD1. V gave up 10 bases and J gave up 1 base; unmatched junction bases: 9. Germline V gives CDR1 SNHLY, CDR2 FYNNEI. The CDR3 runs to 14 residues. The CDR3 reads CATTHRGRNTEAFF. In DNA form, the CDR3 reads TGTGCCACCACCCACAGGGGACGGAACACTGAAGCTTTCTTT.

This clone appeared once. Here the CDR3 reads CASSQGTGEGSPLHF. The CDR3 DNA sequence: TGTGCCAGCTCACAAGGGACAGGGGAAGGTTCACCCCTCCACTTT. The chain employs TRBV18 and TRBJ1-6; TRBD1 matches 10 bases. The CDR3 covers 15 residues. Germline-derived CDR1 and CDR2 are KGHSH and LQKENI. V trimming: 4 bases; J trimming: 9 bases; junction bases outside the gene matches: 6.

The rearrangement links TRBV6-5 to TRBJ2-1, with 10 positions matching TRBD2. Per the germline V gene, CDR1 is MNHEY and CDR2 is SVGAGI. J lost 2 bases, V lost 4 bases, and 2 bases had no gene match. CDR3 length: 15 amino acids. CDR3 residues: CASSFTSGAYNEQFF. In DNA, the CDR3 is TGTGCCAGCAGTTTTACTAGCGGGGCCTACAATGAGCAGTTCTTC.

The chain joins TRBV12-5 to TRBJ1-2; a weak D match, TRBD1 (6 bases). The CDR3 has 12 amino acids. Trimming took off 10 bases at V and 2 bases at J, with 11 bases between the two ends. Germline V gives CDR1 LGHNT, CDR2 FRNRAP. CDR3 amino acids: CATPGQNYGYTF. CDR3 DNA: TGTGCTACTCCCGGACAGAACTATGGCTACACCTTC.

The V and J genes are TRBV19 and TRBJ2-2, with 7 bases lining up with TRBD1. From germline, CDR1 is LNHDA and CDR2 SQIVND (reference sequence). The CDR3 covers 15 residues. V lost 4 bases, J lost 0 bases, and 2 bases stayed unmatched. CDR3 sequence (DNA): TGTGCCAGTAGTAACAGGGGCACGAACACCGGGGAGCTGTTTTTT. Its protein is CASSNRGTNTGELFF. The full variable domain, in which reference TRBV19 and TRBJ2-2 provide the parts outside the CDR3, is DGGITQSPKYLFRKEGQNVTLSCEQNLNHDAMYWYRQDPGQGLRLIYYSQIVNDFQKGDIAEGYSVSREKKESFPLTVTSAQKNPTAFYLCASSNRGTNTGELFFGEGSRLTVL.

With respect to this clone: The same CDR3 also results from other DNA sequences found in this sample. The chain combines TRBV5-1 with TRBJ1-4, with D tentatively TRBD1 (5 bases). Germline-derived CDR1 and CDR2 are SGHRS and YFSETQ. The V and J ends lost 0 bases and 8 bases respectively, with 14 bases between them. The length of the CDR3 is 15 residues. The CDR3 protein is CASSLGGTGGEKLFF. The DNA of the CDR3 is TGCGCCAGCAGCTTGGGAGGGACCGGGGGAGAAAAACTGTTTTTT.

This chain links TRBV29-1 with TRBJ1-2; 9 bases are shared with TRBD1. Germline lookup yields CDR1 SQVTM and CDR2 ANQGSEA. This CDR3 region has 13 residues. The ends lost 3 bases at V and 6 bases at J; junction bases unmatched: 5. In DNA form, the CDR3 reads TGCAGCGTTGACAACAGGGGGCTCAATGGCTACACCTTC. Translated: CSVDNRGLNGYTF. Filled out from reference TRBV29-1 and TRBJ1-2, the complete variable domain reads SAVISQKPSRDICQRGTSLTIQCQVDSQVTMMFWYRQQPGQSLTLIATANQGSEATYESGFVIDKFPISRPNLTFSTLTVSNMSPEDSSIYLCSVDNRGLNGYTFGSGTRLTVV.

V usage is TRBV5-6 and J usage is TRBJ1-4, with TRBD1 matching over 9 bases. Germline V gene data show CDR1 as SGHDT and CDR2 as YYEEEE. Germline trimming cut 3 bases from V and 6 bases from J; bases unmatched to any gene: 3. CDR3 size: 14 residues. The CDR3 nucleotides are TGTGCCAGCAGCTCAGGGACAGGGTATGAAAAACTGTTTTTT. Its translation is CASSSGTGYEKLFF.

The J gene is TRBJ1-2, the V gene TRBV3-1 (or the pseudogene TRBV3-2), with D unresolved. Deletions cut 4 bases from V and 2 bases from J, with 14 bases between. The length of the CDR3 is 15 residues. CDR1 is LGHDT, CDR2 YNNKEL, per germline (reference sequence). The CDR3: CASSPGWTGNYGYTF. The CDR3 nucleotides read TGTGCCAGCAGCCCGGGATGGACGGGAAACTATGGCTACACCTTC.